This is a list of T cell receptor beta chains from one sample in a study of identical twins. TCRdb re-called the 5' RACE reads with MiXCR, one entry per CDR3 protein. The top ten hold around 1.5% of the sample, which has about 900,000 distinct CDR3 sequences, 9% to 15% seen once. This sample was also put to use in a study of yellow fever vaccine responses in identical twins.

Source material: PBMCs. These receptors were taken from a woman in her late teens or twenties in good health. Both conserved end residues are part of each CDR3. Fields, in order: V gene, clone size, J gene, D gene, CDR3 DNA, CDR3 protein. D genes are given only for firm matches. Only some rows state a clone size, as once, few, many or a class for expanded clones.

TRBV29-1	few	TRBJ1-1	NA	TGCAGCGTTGAAGATCTGGTTGGCAACACTGAAGCTTTCTTT	CSVEDLVGNTEAFF
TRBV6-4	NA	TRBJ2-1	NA	TGTGCCTCCTTTCCTGTGGGGGGCAGAAAGTTTCCCTACAATGAGCAGTTCTTC	CASFPVGGRKFPYNEQFF
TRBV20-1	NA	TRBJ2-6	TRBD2	TGCAGTGCTAGAGATGCCGGGGGAGGGTCTGGGGCCAACGTCCTGACTTTC	CSARDAGGGSGANVLTF
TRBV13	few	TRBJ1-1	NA	TGTGCCAGCAGCTTAGGCCTTAGCAACACTGAAGCTTTCTTT	CASSLGLSNTEAFF
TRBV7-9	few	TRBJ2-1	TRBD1	TGTGCCAGCAGAAGTACAGGGGACCATGAGCAGTTCTTC	CASRSTGDHEQFF
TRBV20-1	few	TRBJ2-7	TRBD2	TGCAGTGCTACCGGGACTAGCGGGAGGGCCAGGAGCTACGAGCAGTACTTC	CSATGTSGRARSYEQYF
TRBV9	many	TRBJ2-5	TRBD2	TGTGCCAGCAGCTCTATAGCGGGAGGGCAAGAGACCCAGTACTTC	CASSSIAGGQETQYF
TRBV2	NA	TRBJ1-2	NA	TGTGCCAGCAGTGAAGCTAGTCGGTCGAGGGGTGCCTACACCTTC	CASSEASRSRGAYTF
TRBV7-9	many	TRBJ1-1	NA	TGTGCCAGCAGCCAAGACAGGCTGGGGGCTGAAGCTTTCTTT	CASSQDRLGAEAFF
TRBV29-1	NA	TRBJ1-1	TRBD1	TGCAGCGTCTTGGGACAGGGGGCGGTACTGGCTTTCTTT	CSVLGQGAVLAFF
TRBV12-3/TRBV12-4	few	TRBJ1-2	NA	TGTGCCAGCAGTTTGTGGAAGAACTATGGCTACACCTTC	CASSLWKNYGYTF
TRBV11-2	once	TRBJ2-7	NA	TGTGCCAGCAGCTTAGTCCAGTCGACAGCGAACTTC	CASSLVQSTANF
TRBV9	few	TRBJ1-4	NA	TGTGCCAGCAGCGTAGTGGGGACGGCGGGGGAAAAACTGTTTTTT	CASSVVGTAGEKLFF
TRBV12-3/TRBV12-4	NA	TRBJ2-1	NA	TGTGCCAGCAGTTTAGGTACCTTCGATGCGTTCTTC	CASSLGTFDAFF
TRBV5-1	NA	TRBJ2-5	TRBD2	TGCGCCAGCAGCTCGACTAGCGGGGGTCGGGCCCAGTACTTC	CASSSTSGGRAQYF
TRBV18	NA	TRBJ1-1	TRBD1	TGTGCCAGCTCCAGGGGGGGATTAGTGAACACTGAAGCTTTCTTT	CASSRGGLVNTEAFF
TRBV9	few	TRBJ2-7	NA	TGTGCCAGCAGCGTAGGGGCATTCCCTGAGGAGCAGTACTTC	CASSVGAFPEEQYF
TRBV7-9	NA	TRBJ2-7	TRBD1	TGTGCCAGCAGCTTTAAGACCGGGACAGGGTCCTACGAGCAGTACTTC	CASSFKTGTGSYEQYF
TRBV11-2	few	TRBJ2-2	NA	TGTGCCAGCAGCTGGCGGGGACAGCCTAACACCGGGGAGCTGTTTTTT	CASSWRGQPNTGELFF
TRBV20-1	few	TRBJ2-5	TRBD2	TGCAGTGCTACGCCGGGACTAGTAGAGACCCAGTACTTC	CSATPGLVETQYF
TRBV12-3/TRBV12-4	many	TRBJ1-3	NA	TGTGCCAGCAGTTTACACTCTGGAAACACCATATATTTT	CASSLHSGNTIYF
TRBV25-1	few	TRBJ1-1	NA	TGTGCCAGCAGTGAATATGGCATGGCGGGGCGTTTGAACACTGAAGCTTTCTTT	CASSEYGMAGRLNTEAFF
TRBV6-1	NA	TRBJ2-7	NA	TGTGCCAGCAGTCTCACCTTGGGGTCCTACGAGCAGTACTTC	CASSLTLGSYEQYF
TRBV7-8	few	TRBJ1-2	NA	TGTGCCAGCAGCCTAATCGGGGTAAACTATGGCTACACCTTC	CASSLIGVNYGYTF
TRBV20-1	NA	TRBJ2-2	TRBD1	TGCAGTGCTAGGACGGGACAGGGCATCACCGGGGAGCTGTTTTTT	CSARTGQGITGELFF
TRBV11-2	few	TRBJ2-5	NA	TGTGCCAGCAGCTCCGTTGGAGGGGCGGGGACCCAGTACTTC	CASSSVGGAGTQYF
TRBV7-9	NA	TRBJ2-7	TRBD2	TGTGCCAGCAGCCAGCCTAGCGGGAGAAGCTACGAGCAGTACTTC	CASSQPSGRSYEQYF
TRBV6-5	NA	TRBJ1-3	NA	TGTGCCAGCAGATACGACAGCTCCGTCTCTGGAAACACCATATATTTT	CASRYDSSVSGNTIYF
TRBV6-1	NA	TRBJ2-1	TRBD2	TGTGCCAGCAGGTCAAAAGGGACTAGCCCTAACAATGAGCAGTTCTTC	CASRSKGTSPNNEQFF
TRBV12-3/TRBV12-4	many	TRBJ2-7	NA	TGTGCCAGCAGTTTTATGGAGGGTGGGACCTACGAGCAGTACTTC	CASSFMEGGTYEQYF
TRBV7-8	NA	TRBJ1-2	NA	TGTGCCAGCAGCTTTAAGTCCGAATACACCTTC	CASSFKSEYTF
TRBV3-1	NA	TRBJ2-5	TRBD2	TGTGCCAGCAGCCACGGATTTGGGATAGCGGGAGAGAAAGAGACCCAGTACTTC	CASSHGFGIAGEKETQYF
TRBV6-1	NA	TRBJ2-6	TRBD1	TGTGCCAGCAGAGCGACAGGGGCTCCCTCTGGGGCCAACGTCCTGACTTTC	CASRATGAPSGANVLTF
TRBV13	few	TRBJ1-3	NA	TGTGCCAGCAGCTACTTCCGGAGCTCTGGAAACACCATATATTTT	CASSYFRSSGNTIYF
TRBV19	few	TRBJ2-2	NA	TGTGCCAGTAAGAACCGACTTCCAGGACAGCTAACCGGGGAGCTGTTTTTT	CASKNRLPGQLTGELFF
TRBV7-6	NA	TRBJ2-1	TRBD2	TGTGCCAGCAGCATCACTAGCGGGAGTTTCAATGAGCAGTTCTTC	CASSITSGSFNEQFF
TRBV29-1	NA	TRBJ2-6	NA	TGCAGCGTTGAGAGGGTACAGGGCGGTGGGGCCAACGTCCTGACTTTC	CSVERVQGGGANVLTF
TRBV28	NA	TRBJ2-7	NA	TGTGCCAGCGGACTACTCGACAGGGTCTACGGCGAGCAGTACTTC	CASGLLDRVYGEQYF
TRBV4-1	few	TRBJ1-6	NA	TGCGCCAGCAGCCAGTCCCAGAGTAACTATAATTCACCCCTCCACTTT	CASSQSQSNYNSPLHF
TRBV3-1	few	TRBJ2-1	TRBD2	TGTGCCAGCAGCCGGGGGGGAGGGAGGTCCTACAATGAGCAGTTCTTC	CASSRGGGRSYNEQFF
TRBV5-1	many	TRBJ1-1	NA	TGCGCCAGCAGCCCAGAAAGGAACACTGAAGCTTTCTTT	CASSPERNTEAFF